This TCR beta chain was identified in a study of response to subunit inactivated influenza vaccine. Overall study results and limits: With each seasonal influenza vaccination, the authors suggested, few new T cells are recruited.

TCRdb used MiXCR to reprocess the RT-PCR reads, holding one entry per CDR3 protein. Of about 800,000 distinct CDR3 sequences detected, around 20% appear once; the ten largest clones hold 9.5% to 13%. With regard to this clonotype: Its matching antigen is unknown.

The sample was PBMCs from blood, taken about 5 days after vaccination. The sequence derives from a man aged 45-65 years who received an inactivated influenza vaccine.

The CDR3 DNA sequence: TGTGCCAGCAGGGCAGGGGGCACTGAAGCTTTCTTT. The encoded protein is CASRAGGTEAFF. The chain joins TRBV5-8 to TRBJ1-1; 7 nucleotides align to TRBD1. V shed 5 bases, J shed 4 bases, and the junction held 2 bases outside the gene matches. The CDR3 consists of 12 residues. In germline, CDR1 is SGHTS, CDR2 YDEGEE.